The source of this TCR beta chain is a study of T-cell memory formation after mild COVID-19. CDR1 MDHEN and CDR2 SYDVKM come from the germline V gene. With 4 bases removed from V and 9 bases from J, the gap between germline ends came to 10 bases. CDR3 length equals 12 residues. Study-wide findings and caveats: Contracting CD8+ clones were enriched in EMRA, CD4+ mainly in CM and EM. Day 37-peaking second-wave clones had unconfirmed SARS-CoV-2 specificity.

This clonotype was counted between two and nine times. Antigen unknown. Libraries for TCRalpha and TCRbeta carried sample barcodes and unique molecular identifiers via 5'RACE. TCRdb processed the 5' RACE reads anew with MiXCR; each CDR3 protein has one entry. The sample shows roughly 50,000 distinct CDR3 sequences, 12% of them seen only once. The TCR sequence derives from a man between 18 and 35 years old who had mild COVID-19 (a few samples of this study predate the infection). Cell type and time point are not known. Sequencing used PBMCs or a T cell subset sorted from them (not recorded which). The rearrangement links TRBV28 to TRBJ1-5, with D perhaps TRBD1 (5 bases). CDR3 sequence: CASSSGVSPQHF. CDR3 coding DNA: TGTGCCAGCAGTTCGGGGGTGTCGCCCCAGCATTTT.